One T cell receptor beta chain is described in this entry. This CDR3 has 14 amino acids. CDR1 and CDR2 from the germline V gene are MRHNA and SNTAGT. V lost 4 bases and J 5 bases, leaving 11 bases between the germline ends. Only in-frame clones appear in the TCRdb table, and some are missing; sequencing was by immunoSEQ multiplex PCR. Here the sample spans roughly 100,000 clones, roughly nine tenths being singletons. This specimen comes from a study of blood T cell repertoires in COVID-19. Sequenced: peripheral blood. The rearrangement uses TRBV6-4 and TRBJ2-2; D might be TRBD2 (6 bases). The TCR sequence derives from a man in his fifties or sixties in a cohort sampled during active COVID-19. The CDR3 DNA reads TGTGCCAGCAGTGCCCAGGAGGGGACCGGGGAGCTGTTTTTT. Encoded protein: CASSAQEGTGELFF.